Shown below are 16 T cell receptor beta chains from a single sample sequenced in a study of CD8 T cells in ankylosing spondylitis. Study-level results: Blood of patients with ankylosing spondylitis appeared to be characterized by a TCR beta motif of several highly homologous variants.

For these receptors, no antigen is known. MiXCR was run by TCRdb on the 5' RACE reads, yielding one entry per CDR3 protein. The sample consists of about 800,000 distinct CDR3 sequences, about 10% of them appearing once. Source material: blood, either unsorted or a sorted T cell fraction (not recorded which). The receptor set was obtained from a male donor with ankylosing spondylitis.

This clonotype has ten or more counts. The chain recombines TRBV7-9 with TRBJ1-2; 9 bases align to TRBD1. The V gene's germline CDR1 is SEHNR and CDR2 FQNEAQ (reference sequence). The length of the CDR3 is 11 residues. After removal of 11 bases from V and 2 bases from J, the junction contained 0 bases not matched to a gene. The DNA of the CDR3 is TGTGCCGGACAGGGGAACTATGGCTACACCTTC. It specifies CAGQGNYGYTF.

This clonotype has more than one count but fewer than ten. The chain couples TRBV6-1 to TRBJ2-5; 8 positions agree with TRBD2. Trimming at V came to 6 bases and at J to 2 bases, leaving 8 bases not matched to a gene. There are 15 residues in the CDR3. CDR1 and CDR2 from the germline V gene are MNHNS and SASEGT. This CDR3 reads CASRGLVGVQETQYF. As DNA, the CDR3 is TGTGCCAGCAGGGGACTAGTAGGGGTTCAAGAGACCCAGTACTTC.

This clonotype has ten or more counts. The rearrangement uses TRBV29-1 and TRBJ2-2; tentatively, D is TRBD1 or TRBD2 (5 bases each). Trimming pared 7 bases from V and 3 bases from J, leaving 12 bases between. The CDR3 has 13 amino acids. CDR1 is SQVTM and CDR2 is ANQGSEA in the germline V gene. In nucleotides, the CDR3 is TGCAGCGGAGGGGAGCGATACACCGGGGAGCTGTTTTTT. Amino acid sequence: CSGGERYTGELFF.

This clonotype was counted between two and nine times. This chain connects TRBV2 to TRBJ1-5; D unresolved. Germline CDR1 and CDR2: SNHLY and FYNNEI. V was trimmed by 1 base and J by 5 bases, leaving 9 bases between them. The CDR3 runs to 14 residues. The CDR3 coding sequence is TGTGCCAGCAGTGAAGGCAGAATCTATCAGCCCCAGCATTTT. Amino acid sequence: CASSEGRIYQPQHF.

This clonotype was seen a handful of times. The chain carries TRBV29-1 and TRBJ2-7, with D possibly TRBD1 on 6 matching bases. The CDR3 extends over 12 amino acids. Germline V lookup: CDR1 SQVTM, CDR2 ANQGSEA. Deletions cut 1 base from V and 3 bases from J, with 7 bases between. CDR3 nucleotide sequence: TGCAGCGTTGAAGTAGGGGGCTACGAGCAGTACTTC. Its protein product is CSVEVGGYEQYF.

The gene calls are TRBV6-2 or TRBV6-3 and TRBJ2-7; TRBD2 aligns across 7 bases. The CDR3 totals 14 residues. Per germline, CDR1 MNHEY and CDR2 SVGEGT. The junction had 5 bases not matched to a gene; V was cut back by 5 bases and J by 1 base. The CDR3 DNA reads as TGTGCCAGCAGTCGATGGGGACTATCCTACGAGCAGTACTTC. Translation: CASSRWGLSYEQYF.

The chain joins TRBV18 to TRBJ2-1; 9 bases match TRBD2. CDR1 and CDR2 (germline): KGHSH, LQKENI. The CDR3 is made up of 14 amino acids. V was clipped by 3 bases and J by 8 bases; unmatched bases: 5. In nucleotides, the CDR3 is TGTGCCAGCTCACCGCGGACTAGCGTTGATGAGCAGTTCTTC. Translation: CASSPRTSVDEQFF.

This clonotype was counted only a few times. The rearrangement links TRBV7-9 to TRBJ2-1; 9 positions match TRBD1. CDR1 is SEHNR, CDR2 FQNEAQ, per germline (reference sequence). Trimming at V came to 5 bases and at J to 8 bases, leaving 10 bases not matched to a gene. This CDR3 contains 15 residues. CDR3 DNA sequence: TGTGCCAGCAGCCACTGGGACAGGGCCCCCCATGAGCAGTTCTTC. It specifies CASSHWDRAPHEQFF.

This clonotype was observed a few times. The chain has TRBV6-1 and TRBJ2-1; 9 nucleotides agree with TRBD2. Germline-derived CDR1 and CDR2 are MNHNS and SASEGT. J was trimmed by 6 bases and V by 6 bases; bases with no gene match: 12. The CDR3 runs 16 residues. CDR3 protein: CASRPLAGVKSNEQFF. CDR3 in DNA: TGTGCCAGCAGACCTTTAGCGGGAGTTAAAAGCAATGAGCAGTTCTTC.

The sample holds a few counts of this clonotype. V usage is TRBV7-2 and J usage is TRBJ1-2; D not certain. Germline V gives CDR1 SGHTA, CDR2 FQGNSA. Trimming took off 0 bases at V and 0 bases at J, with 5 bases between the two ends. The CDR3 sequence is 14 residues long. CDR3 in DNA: TGTGCCAGCAGCTTAGCGGTAGCTAACTATGGCTACACCTTC. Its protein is CASSLAVANYGYTF.

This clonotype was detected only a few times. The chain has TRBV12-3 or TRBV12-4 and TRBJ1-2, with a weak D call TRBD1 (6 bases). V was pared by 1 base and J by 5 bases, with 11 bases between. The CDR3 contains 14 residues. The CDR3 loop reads CASSLDGGAYGYTF. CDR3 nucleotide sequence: TGTGCCAGCAGTTTAGATGGGGGCGCTTATGGCTACACCTTC.

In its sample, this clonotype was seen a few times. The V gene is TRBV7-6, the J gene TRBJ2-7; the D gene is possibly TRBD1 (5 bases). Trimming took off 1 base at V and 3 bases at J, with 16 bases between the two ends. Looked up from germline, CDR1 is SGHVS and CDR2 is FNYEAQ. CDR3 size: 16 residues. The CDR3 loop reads CASSLGPPGRGYEQYF. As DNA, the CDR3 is TGTGCCAGCAGCTTAGGCCCGCCAGGGCGCGGCTACGAGCAGTACTTC.

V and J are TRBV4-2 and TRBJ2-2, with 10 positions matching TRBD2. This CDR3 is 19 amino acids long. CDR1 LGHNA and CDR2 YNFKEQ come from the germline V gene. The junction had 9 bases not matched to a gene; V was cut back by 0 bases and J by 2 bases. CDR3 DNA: TGTGCCAGCAGCCAAGATCAACGGGCTAGCGGGGGAAACACCGGGGAGCTGTTTTTT. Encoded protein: CASSQDQRASGGNTGELFF.

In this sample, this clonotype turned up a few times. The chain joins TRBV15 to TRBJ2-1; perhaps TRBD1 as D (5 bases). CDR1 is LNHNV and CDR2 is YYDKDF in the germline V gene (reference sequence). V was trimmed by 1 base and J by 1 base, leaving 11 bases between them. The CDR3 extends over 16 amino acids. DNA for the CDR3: TGTGCCACCAGCAGAGGGGGCACAGAGTCCTACAATGAGCAGTTCTTC. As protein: CATSRGGTESYNEQFF.

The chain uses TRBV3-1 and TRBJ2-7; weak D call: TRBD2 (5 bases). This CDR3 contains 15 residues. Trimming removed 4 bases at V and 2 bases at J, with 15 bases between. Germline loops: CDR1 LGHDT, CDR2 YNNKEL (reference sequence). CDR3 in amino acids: CASSRTRLATYEQYF. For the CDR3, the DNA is TGTGCCAGCAGCCGGACCCGCCTAGCCACCTACGAGCAGTACTTC.

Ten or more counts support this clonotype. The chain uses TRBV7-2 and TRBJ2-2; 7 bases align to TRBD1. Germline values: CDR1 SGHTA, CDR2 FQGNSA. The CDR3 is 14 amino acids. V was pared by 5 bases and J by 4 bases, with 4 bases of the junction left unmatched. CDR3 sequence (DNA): TGTGCCAGCAGCCCCCGACAGGGCACCGGGGAGCTGTTTTTT. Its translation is CASSPRQGTGELFF.